This T cell receptor beta chain was obtained from a study of a mutant IDH1 vaccine in newly diagnosed glioma. Study-level points and caveats: Changes in the top peripheral T cell clonotypes seemingly had no bearing on pseudoprogression.

Time point in this sample: week 35, safety follow-up. In every dose of vaccine, 300 ug of mutant IDH1 20-mer peptide was given alongside topical imiquimod. This CDR3 contains 15 residues. The germline V gene has CDR1 MNHEY and CDR2 SVGAGI. Trimming shortened V by 6 bases and J by 8 bases, and 17 bases separated the two germline ends. Assay: immunoSEQ multiplex PCR; the TCRdb copy retains only in-frame clones and omits some. The data show about 31,000 clones, around 82% seen once. Points on this clone: Its antigen is unidentified.

The input for sequencing was PBMCs, taken from a glioma patient whose treatment included an IDH1 peptide vaccine. The J gene is TRBJ1-6, the V gene TRBV6-5; D is undetermined. This sequence originates from a middle-aged woman with glioma. CDR3 amino acids: CASSKAGILDSPLHF. CDR3 nucleotide sequence: TGTGCCAGCAGCAAGGCTGGGATTCTAGATTCACCCCTCCACTTT.